The 5 T cell receptor beta chains below all came from one sample that was sequenced in a study of blood T cells in healthy people across ages. A sample-barcoded 5' primer and a J-beta primer mix were used in a second PCR of roughly 7 to 11 cycles. One entry per CDR3 protein, called by TCRdb with MiXCR from the 5' RACE reads. The top ten clones hold about 3.8% of a sample with around 1,600,000 distinct CDR3 sequences, approximately 43% of them seen once. The sequenced sample consisted of blood. The source is a woman under 30 in good health.

The V gene is TRBV28, the J gene TRBJ2-3; D may be TRBD1 or TRBD2 (6 bases each). Germline loops: CDR1 MDHEN, CDR2 SYDVKM. Trimming removed 3 bases at V and 3 bases at J, with 13 bases between. The CDR3 length is 15 residues. DNA of the CDR3: TGTGCCAGCAGTTTTCGGGGGCCTAGGACAGATACGCAGTATTTT. This encodes CASSFRGPRTDTQYF.

The chain joins TRBV7-9 to TRBJ2-1, with a possible D match to TRBD2 (6 bases). The germline gives CDR1 SEHNR, CDR2 FQNEAQ (reference sequence). The CDR3 covers 16 residues. Trimming took off 6 bases at V and 7 bases at J, with 22 bases between the two ends. The CDR3, as DNA: TGTGCCAGCAGGGCCCCGGCGGCGGGGCCTCAAAATGAGCAGTTCTTC. Translating it yields CASRAPAAGPQNEQFF. Full variable domain (missing parts from reference TRBV7-9 and TRBJ2-1): DTGVSQNPRHKITKRGQNVTFRCDPISEHNRLYWYRQTLGQGPEFLTYFQNEAQLEKSRLLSDRFSAERPKGSFSTLEIQRTEQGDSAMYLCASRAPAAGPQNEQFFGPGTRLTVL.

This clonotype was detected a few times. This chain joins TRBV2 and TRBJ1-4; D is ambiguous. The CDR3 totals 16 residues. The germline CDR1 and CDR2 sequences are SNHLY and FYNNEI. The ends were cut back, 2 bases at V and 1 base at J, with 11 bases in the middle. CDR3 nucleotides: TGTGCCAGCAGTGAAAGGAGGTCCCTAACTAATGAAAAACTGTTTTTT. Translated: CASSERRSLTNEKLFF. The variable domain in full, completed from reference TRBV2 and TRBJ1-4, reads EPEVTQTPSHQVTQMGQEVILRCVPISNHLYFYWYRQILGQKVEFLVSFYNNEISEKSEIFDDQFSVERPDGSNFTLKIRSTKLEDSAMYFCASSERRSLTNEKLFFGSGTQLSVL.

The rearrangement joins TRBV20-1 to TRBJ1-1; D is perhaps TRBD1 (6 bases). CDR3 length: 14 residues. Germline values: CDR1 DFQATT, CDR2 SNEGSKA (reference sequence). The V end was cut by 1 base, the J end by 1 base, with 10 bases between. Here the CDR3 reads CSARATDRNTEAFF. As DNA, the CDR3 is TGCAGTGCTAGAGCCACGGACAGGAACACTGAAGCTTTCTTT.

The V gene is TRBV20-1, the J gene TRBJ2-2; TRBD2 matches at 10 bases. This CDR3 has 16 amino acids. The germline V gene has CDR1 DFQATT and CDR2 SNEGSKA (reference sequence). J gave up 0 bases and V 4 bases, and 5 bases lay outside the gene matches. The CDR3 spells CSAKPSGSPNTGELFF. The CDR3 DNA reads as TGCAGTGCTAAGCCTAGCGGGAGTCCGAACACCGGGGAGCTGTTTTTT.